Included here is one T cell receptor beta chain sequence, with context. The same CDR3 arises from other DNA sequences in this sample as well. Treatment described: roughly 19 received Ad26.COV2.S at low or high dose, single or two shots; roughly five received placebo; per-sample allocation not given. After the first vaccine or placebo injection, samples were drawn on day 63. V lost 4 bases and J 0 bases, leaving 10 bases between the germline ends. Germline V lookup: CDR1 SGHRS, CDR2 YFSETQ. The CDR3 runs to 14 residues. The entry originates in a study of Ad26.COV2.S vaccination and SARS-CoV-2 variants. TCRdb keeps only in-frame clones here, not all; method: immunoSEQ multiplex PCR. The table has hundreds of thousands of clones, roughly 90% seen once; the top ten hold approximately 12%.

The chain uses TRBV5-1 and TRBJ1-1; TRBD1 might be the D (5 bases). The material was peripheral blood, obtained in a trial of Ad26.COV2.S vaccine versus placebo. The receptor was derived from a person between 18 and 65 years old who received the Ad26.COV2.S COVID-19 vaccine or a placebo. Here the CDR3 reads CASSLGRLNTEAFF. The CDR3 DNA is TGCGCCAGCAGCCTGGGGCGACTGAACACTGAAGCTTTCTTT.